The text below deals with one T cell receptor beta chain. The data stem from a study of blood T cell repertoires in COVID-19. Study-wide context: The United States, Italy and Spain provided the acute and convalescent COVID-19 samples. Nucleic acid was either cDNA or gDNA, and it came from T cells, B-cell-depleted T cells, or PBMCs.

How the authors handled the data: By means of reference gene primer amplification, nucleated cell counts were estimated. Profiled with immunoSEQ multiplex PCR; TCRdb holds only in-frame clones, not every one. The DNA gave D and trimming, while V, J and clone size come from that table. The data show more than 85,000 clones, roughly nine tenths seen once. The source is a man in his 60s with acute or convalescent COVID-19. Sequenced: peripheral blood.

CDR3 sequence: CASSLALAGAETQYF. The CDR3 nucleotides are TGTGCCAGCAGCTTGGCTCTAGCGGGAGCGGAGACCCAGTACTTC. This chain joins TRBV11-2 and TRBJ2-5; 10 positions match TRBD2. This CDR3 contains 15 residues. V lost 3 bases and J lost 5; bases outside the gene matches: 6. Germline CDR1 SGHAT, CDR2 FQNNGV. Combining the CDR3 with reference TRBV11-2 and TRBJ2-5 gives the whole variable domain EAGVAQSPRYKIIEKRQSVAFWCNPISGHATLYWYQQILGQGPKLLIQFQNNGVVDDSQLPKDRFSAERLKGVDSTLKIQPAKLEDSAVYLCASSLALAGAETQYFGPGTRLLVL.